The 6 T cell receptor beta chains below all came from one sample that was sequenced in a study of control samples from healthy donors and cancer patients. Produced via immunoSEQ multiplex PCR; TCRdb's table is partial and in-frame only. This table has 100,000 to 150,000 clones, about 90% appearing once. Sequencing was carried out using blood. The receptor source for this set is a woman aged 45-59 years in good health.

The genes are TRBV6-2 or TRBV6-3 and TRBJ1-1; D remains unclear. The CDR3 has 18 residues. The V and J ends lost 0 bases and 1 base respectively, with 18 bases between them. CDR1 and CDR2 (germline): MNHEY, SVGEGT. CDR3 coding DNA: TGTGCCAGCAGTTACTCCGCTTGGCCGGGAAGACGGAACACTGAAGCTTTCTTT. As protein: CASSYSAWPGRRNTEAFF.

The DNA for the CDR3 is TGCGCCAGCAGAGAGGGACTAGCGGGACCTTACGAGCAGTACTTC. Translating it yields CASREGLAGPYEQYF. J is TRBJ2-7 and V is TRBV10-2; 13 bases match TRBD2. V was clipped by 6 bases and J by 4 bases; unmatched bases: 6. Germline V CDR1 and CDR2: WSHSY, SAAADI. The CDR3 loop spans 15 amino acids.

The J gene is TRBJ2-6, the V gene TRBV28; TRBD1 matches at 9 bases. The CDR3 runs to 20 residues. The germline gives CDR1 MDHEN, CDR2 SYDVKM. Losses at the gene ends were 6 bases for V and 0 bases for J; bases not matched to a gene: 15. The CDR3 region has the DNA TGTGCCAGCAGCCTAGACCCAGGACAGGGGACGAGCTCTGGGGCCAACGTCCTGACTTTC. Protein sequence: CASSLDPGQGTSSGANVLTF.

The genes are TRBV18 and TRBJ1-3, with D hard to call. Germline CDR1 reads KGHSH; CDR2 reads LQKENI. There are 17 residues in the CDR3. Trimming shortened V by 2 bases and J by 0 bases, and 14 bases separated the two germline ends. CDR3 residues: CASSPSQSGISGNTIYF. The CDR3 DNA is TGTGCCAGCTCACCAAGCCAAAGTGGGATCTCTGGAAACACCATATATTTT.

CDR3 bases: TGTGCCAGCAGCCGCGGGACTAGCGGTCTCCAAGAGACCCAGTACTTC. Its translation is CASSRGTSGLQETQYF. J is TRBJ2-5 and V is TRBV28; TRBD2 matches at 11 bases. The V gene's germline CDR1 is MDHEN and CDR2 SYDVKM. CDR3 size: 16 residues. Trimming took 6 bases from V and 1 from J; bases not matched to a gene: 7.

The rearrangement uses TRBV2 and TRBJ1-5; a weak D match, TRBD1 (5 bases). This CDR3 contains 14 residues. Per the germline V gene, CDR1 is SNHLY and CDR2 is FYNNEI. V was cut by 4 bases and J by 2 bases, with 9 bases left in between. The CDR3: CASSAGSGNQPQHF. DNA for the CDR3: TGTGCCAGCAGTGCAGGGTCGGGCAATCAGCCCCAGCATTTT.